The next 29 T cell receptor beta chains were all read from a single sample in a study of blood T cell repertoires in COVID-19. This table comes from immunoSEQ multiplex PCR, and its TCRdb copy is limited to in-frame clones, with some not included. The sample holds roughly 140,000 clones, under 85% seen once. The sequenced sample consisted of peripheral blood. The receptor source for this set is a human donor in a cohort sampled during active COVID-19.

The genes are TRBV19 and TRBJ2-5; D unresolved. Germline CDR1 is LNHDA and CDR2 is SQIVND (reference sequence). There are 13 residues in the CDR3. Trimming took 3 bases from V and 0 from J, leaving 5 bases between them. The CDR3, as DNA: TGTGCCAGTAGTATTGTCGACCAAGAGACCCAGTACTTC. This gives the protein CASSIVDQETQYF.

The rearrangement links TRBV21-1 to TRBJ2-3; TRBD2, the table's D call, was not compared with the DNA. TRBV21-1 is termed a pseudogene. The CDR3 runs to 15 residues. This CDR3 reads CASSPGVAGGDTQYF. CDR3 DNA sequence: TGTGCCAGCAGCCCAGGCGTAGCGGGGGGCGATACGCAGTATTTT.

This rearrangement joins TRBV12-3 or TRBV12-4 to TRBJ2-3; D is perhaps TRBD2 (5 bases). The CDR3 extends over 12 amino acids. Trimming cost V 5 bases and J 7 bases, with 10 bases left between them. The CDR3 is CASSTHGNTQYF. As DNA, the CDR3 is TGTGCCAGCAGTACCCACGGGAATACGCAGTATTTT.

The chain joins TRBV5-5 to TRBJ2-2, with a tentative D call TRBD1 (6 bases). V gave up 3 bases and J gave up 5 bases, with 11 bases separating them. Germline CDR1 SGHKS, CDR2 YYEKEE (reference sequence). The CDR3 is 14 amino acids. Written as DNA, the CDR3 is TGTGCCAGCAGCTCCGTAGACAGGACCGGGGAGCTGTTTTTT. Protein product: CASSSVDRTGELFF.

This sequence joins TRBV28 and TRBJ1-1, with 8 nucleotides matching TRBD1. The CDR3 covers 15 residues. Germline V CDR1 and CDR2: MDHEN, SYDVKM. V lost 2 bases, J lost 7 bases, and 9 bases stayed unmatched. This CDR3 is CASSLRGRGPDEAFF. The CDR3, as DNA: TGTGCCAGCAGTTTAAGGGGCAGGGGGCCGGATGAAGCTTTCTTT.

The J gene is TRBJ1-3, the V gene TRBV7-8; 7 nucleotides align to TRBD1. V shed 5 bases, J shed 0 bases, and the junction held 16 bases outside the gene matches. Germline CDR1 reads SGHVS; CDR2 reads FQNEAQ. The CDR3 sequence is 19 residues long. The CDR3 region has the DNA TGTGCCAGCAGCACAGACAGGGACTCTATGGGGATCTCTGGAAACACCATATATTTT. Its translation: CASSTDRDSMGISGNTIYF.

This chain joins TRBV7-3 and TRBJ1-4; 7 bases fit TRBD1. V dropped 5 bases and J dropped 8; count of bases not matched to a gene: 17. Germline V CDR1 and CDR2: SGHTA, FQGTGA. The CDR3 contains 17 residues. CDR3 in DNA: TGTGCCAGCAGCAACGGACAGGACCCGGCCGAGCGAGAAAAACTGTTTTTT. Its translation is CASSNGQDPAEREKLFF.

Notes on this clone: Germline and junction disagree at one end, which may indicate a read error. The CDR3 region is CASSLGSSGNTIYF. CDR3 DNA sequence: TGTGCCAGCAGCCTCGGGAGCTCTGGAAACACTATATATTTT. The chain has TRBV7-8 and TRBJ1-3; D remains ambiguous. Germline V gene lookup returns CDR1 SGHVS and CDR2 FQNEAQ. CDR3 length equals 14 residues.

The chain's CDR3 is CASSLGTGVEFF. DNA for the CDR3: TGTGCCAGCAGCTTGGGGACAGGGGTGGAGTTCTTC. The chain uses TRBV5-5 and TRBJ2-1; 9 bases match TRBD1. The CDR3 sequence is 12 residues long. Germline V gives CDR1 SGHKS, CDR2 YYEKEE (reference sequence). V gave up 0 bases and J gave up 14 bases; unmatched junction bases: 3.

The chain couples TRBV10-3 to TRBJ2-7, with 8 bases that match TRBD1. The CDR3 totals 15 residues. Germline V gives CDR1 ENHRY, CDR2 SYGVKD. V was pared by 10 bases and J by 0 bases, with 11 bases of the junction left unmatched. Here the CDR3 DNA reads TGTGCCACCCACCCAGGGGGCAGAAGCTCCTACGAGCAGTACTTC. Encoded protein: CATHPGGRSSYEQYF.

The chain employs TRBV13 and TRBJ1-6, with D perhaps matching TRBD1 (5 bases). The V end was cut by 2 bases, the J end by 0 bases, with 8 bases between. CDR3 size: 16 residues. Germline V gives CDR1 PRHDT, CDR2 FYEKMQ (reference sequence). The CDR3 spells CASSLRGSSYNSPLHF. CDR3 coding DNA: TGTGCCAGCAGCTTAAGGGGAAGCTCCTATAATTCACCCCTCCACTTT.

This chain uses TRBV18 with TRBJ1-6; possible D gene TRBD1, 6 bases. V shed 4 bases and J shed 5 bases, with 6 bases lying between them. Germline CDR1 KGHSH, CDR2 LQKENI. The CDR3 has 13 amino acids. CDR3 in DNA: TGTGCCAGCTCACGACAGGATAATTCACCCCTCCACTTT. Protein: CASSRQDNSPLHF.

Comments on this clone: This sample includes further DNA sequences coding for the same CDR3. This chain connects TRBV18 to TRBJ1-5; possible D gene TRBD1, 5 bases. CDR1 and CDR2 (germline): KGHSH, LQKENI. V was shortened by 4 bases and J by 2 bases, with 6 bases between the two germline ends. This CDR3 has 13 residues. The CDR3 is CASSRGGNQPQHF. The CDR3, as DNA: TGTGCCAGCTCACGGGGCGGCAATCAGCCCCAGCATTTT.

The sample holds one count of this clone. This sequence joins TRBV5-4 and TRBJ2-7; 8 bases map to TRBD1. V was pared by 4 bases and J by 4 bases, with 4 bases of the junction left unmatched. The V gene's germline CDR1 is SGHNT and CDR2 YYREEE (reference sequence). This CDR3 spans 13 amino acids. CDR3 DNA: TGTGCCAGCAGCGTACGGGACAGGTACGAGCAGTACTTC. It codes for CASSVRDRYEQYF. Supplemented by reference TRBV5-4 and TRBJ2-7, the full variable domain reads ETGVTQSPTHLIKTRGQQVTLRCSSQSGHNTVSWYQQALGQGPQFIFQYYREEENGRGNFPPRFSGLQFPNYSSELNVNALELDDSALYLCASSVRDRYEQYFGPGTRLTVT.

The chain uses TRBV6-6 and TRBJ1-2, with D tentatively TRBD1 (5 bases). The germline V and J ends were trimmed by 7 bases and 6 bases, with 15 bases remaining between them. This CDR3 is built from 13 residues. Germline values: CDR1 MNHNY, CDR2 SVGAGI (reference sequence). The CDR3 nucleotides are TGTGCCAGCACCCCCCGGGGGGGGAATGGCTACACCTTC. Protein product: CASTPRGGNGYTF.

This clone appeared once. The CDR3 here is CATSEGTSGYNEQFF. The CDR3, as DNA: TGTGCCACCAGTGAAGGGACTAGCGGATACAATGAGCAGTTCTTC. The chain couples TRBV24-1 to TRBJ2-1, with 11 bases matching TRBD2. The CDR3 extends over 15 amino acids. Trimming took 4 bases from V and 4 from J; bases not matched to a gene: 2. Germline V gives CDR1 KGHDR, CDR2 SFDVKD.

The chain uses TRBV4-2 and TRBJ1-2; a possible D gene is TRBD1 (5 bases). The germline V gene has CDR1 LGHNA and CDR2 YNFKEQ. The V gene lost 0 bases and the J gene lost 10 bases, with 21 bases spanning the gap. This CDR3 contains 16 residues. CDR3 loop: CASSQDKARVFLAYTF. The CDR3 DNA sequence: TGTGCCAGCAGCCAAGATAAGGCCAGGGTGTTTTTAGCCTACACCTTC.

The chain joins TRBV5-5 to TRBJ2-5; a weak D match, TRBD2 (5 bases). Per the germline V gene, CDR1 is SGHKS and CDR2 is YYEKEE (reference sequence). Trimming left V 2 bases short and J 4 bases short, with 12 bases between. The CDR3 has 14 amino acids. CDR3 sequence reads: CASSFPSPPETQYF. CDR3 nucleotide sequence: TGTGCCAGCAGCTTCCCTAGCCCCCCAGAGACCCAGTACTTC.

The chain carries TRBV24-1 and TRBJ1-5, with 8 bases aligning to TRBD1. With 8 bases clipped from V and 0 bases from J, the junction kept 8 bases outside the gene matches. CDR1 and CDR2 (germline): KGHDR, SFDVKD. There are 16 residues in the CDR3. CDR3 sequence (DNA): TGTGCCACCACCAGGGGGCTAGTATTTAGCAATCAGCCCCAGCATTTT. This sequence encodes CATTRGLVFSNQPQHF.

This rearrangement joins TRBV19 to TRBJ2-1; D is unresolved. The CDR3 is made up of 14 amino acids. Germline CDR1 and CDR2: LNHDA and SQIVND (reference sequence). Trimming left V 7 bases short and J 0 bases short, with 10 bases between. CDR3 residues: CASIPQSSYNEQFF. For the CDR3, the DNA is TGTGCCAGTATACCACAGAGCTCCTACAATGAGCAGTTCTTC.

The chain carries TRBV5-4 and TRBJ1-6; D gene unclear. The CDR3 covers 15 residues. The germline V gene encodes CDR1 SGHNT and CDR2 YYREEE (reference sequence). The V end was cut by 1 base, the J end by 8 bases, with 13 bases between. CDR3 protein: CASSLRAGGDSPLHF. The CDR3, as DNA: TGTGCCAGCAGCTTGAGGGCAGGAGGAGATTCACCCCTCCACTTT.

The chain links TRBV3-1 (or the pseudogene TRBV3-2) to TRBJ2-7, with D possibly matching TRBD2 (6 bases). CDR3 length: 15 amino acids. Germline V gene data show CDR1 as LGHDT and CDR2 as YNNKEL (reference sequence). V was shortened by 1 base and J by 3 bases, with 13 bases between the two germline ends. CDR3 sequence: CASSQVPGSNYEQYF. The CDR3 region has the DNA TGTGCCAGCAGCCAAGTGCCCGGGAGTAACTACGAGCAGTACTTC.

This rearrangement joins TRBV18 to TRBJ1-2; 7 nucleotides line up with TRBD1. Per germline, CDR1 KGHSH and CDR2 LQKENI. V shed 3 bases, J shed 7 bases, and the junction held 14 bases outside the gene matches. This CDR3 spans 16 amino acids. The CDR3 is CASSPSARQGAGGYTF. The CDR3, as DNA: TGTGCCAGCTCACCGTCGGCGAGACAGGGAGCCGGTGGCTACACCTTC.

This clone appeared a single time. This chain joins TRBV6-1 and TRBJ1-5; D is possibly TRBD1 (6 bases). The V gene's germline CDR1 is MNHNS and CDR2 SASEGT. This CDR3 has 15 residues. Trimming removed 2 bases at V and 5 bases at J, with 13 bases between. The CDR3 DNA is TGTGCCAGCAGTGAACGCAGGGGCTCCGATCAGCCCCAGCATTTT. Protein sequence: CASSERRGSDQPQHF.

The chain carries TRBV14 and TRBJ2-4, with TRBD2 identical over 8 bases. This CDR3 spans 14 amino acids. Germline trimming cut 8 bases from V and 6 bases from J; bases unmatched to any gene: 9. CDR1 SGHDN and CDR2 FVKESK come from the germline V gene. The DNA of the CDR3 is TGTGCCAGCTCTACATACGGGACTAGAAACATTCAGTACTTC. It yields the protein CASSTYGTRNIQYF.

In this sample, this clone turned up a few times. This chain connects TRBV9 to TRBJ1-1; D might be TRBD1 (5 bases). Germline V gene sequence: CDR1 SGDLS, CDR2 YYNGEE. V shed 4 bases and J shed 6 bases, with 16 bases lying between them. The CDR3 covers 14 residues. The CDR3 spells CASSPTDTPSEAFF. CDR3 DNA sequence: TGTGCCAGCAGCCCGACGGACACCCCGTCTGAAGCTTTCTTT.

This chain joins TRBV5-1 and TRBJ2-1; tentative D call: TRBD2 (7 bases). V was shortened by 7 bases and J by 3 bases, with 17 bases between the two germline ends. CDR1 is SGHRS, CDR2 YFSETQ, per germline. CDR3 length equals 15 residues. The CDR3 is CASGRGGAFYNEQFF. Written as DNA, the CDR3 is TGCGCCAGCGGGAGGGGGGGGGCATTCTACAATGAGCAGTTCTTC.

The J gene is TRBJ2-5, the V gene TRBV6-5, with unresolved D. The CDR3 is 13 amino acids. V was cut by 7 bases and J by 2 bases, with 11 bases left in between. The germline CDR1 and CDR2 sequences are MNHEY and SVGAGI. CDR3 DNA: TGTGCCAGCATGGGCAGAACACAAGAGACCCAGTACTTC. It encodes CASMGRTQETQYF.

The gene calls are TRBV5-1 and TRBJ2-2, with 8 bases lining up with TRBD1. After removal of 4 bases from V and 6 bases from J, the junction contained 5 bases not matched to a gene. The CDR3 length is 14 residues. Germline-derived CDR1 and CDR2 are SGHRS and YFSETQ. In DNA form, the CDR3 reads TGCGCCAGCAGCCTGGGACAGGCAGCCGGGGAGCTGTTTTTT. Encoded protein: CASSLGQAAGELFF.